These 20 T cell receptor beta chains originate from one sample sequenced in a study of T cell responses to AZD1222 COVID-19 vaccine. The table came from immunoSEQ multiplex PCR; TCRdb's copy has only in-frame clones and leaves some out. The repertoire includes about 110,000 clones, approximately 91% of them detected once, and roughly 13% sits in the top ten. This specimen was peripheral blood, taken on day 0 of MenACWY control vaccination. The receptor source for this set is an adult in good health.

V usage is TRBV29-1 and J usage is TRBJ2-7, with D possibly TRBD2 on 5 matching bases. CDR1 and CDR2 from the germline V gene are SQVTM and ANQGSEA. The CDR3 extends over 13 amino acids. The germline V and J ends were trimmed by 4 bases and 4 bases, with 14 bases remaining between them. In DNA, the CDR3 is TGCAGCGTTGGGACTCCGGGGAGTTACGAGCAGTACTTC. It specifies CSVGTPGSYEQYF.

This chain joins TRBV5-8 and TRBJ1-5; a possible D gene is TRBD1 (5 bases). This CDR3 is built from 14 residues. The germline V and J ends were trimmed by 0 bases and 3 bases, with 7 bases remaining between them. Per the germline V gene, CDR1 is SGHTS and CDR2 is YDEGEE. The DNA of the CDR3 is TGTGCCAGCAGCTTGGCAGGGTACAATCAGCCCCAGCATTTT. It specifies CASSLAGYNQPQHF.

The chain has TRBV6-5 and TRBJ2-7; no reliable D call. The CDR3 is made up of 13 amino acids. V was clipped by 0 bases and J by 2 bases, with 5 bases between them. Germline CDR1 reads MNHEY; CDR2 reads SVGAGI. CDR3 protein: CASSYSSAYEQYF. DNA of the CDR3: TGTGCCAGCAGTTACTCGTCGGCCTACGAGCAGTACTTC.

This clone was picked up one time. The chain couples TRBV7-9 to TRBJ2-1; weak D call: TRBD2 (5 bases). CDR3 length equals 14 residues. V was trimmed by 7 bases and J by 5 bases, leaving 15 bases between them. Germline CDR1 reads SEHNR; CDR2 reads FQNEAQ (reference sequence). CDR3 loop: CASTRASSNNEQFF. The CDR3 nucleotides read TGTGCCAGCACCAGAGCTAGCTCGAACAATGAGCAGTTCTTC.

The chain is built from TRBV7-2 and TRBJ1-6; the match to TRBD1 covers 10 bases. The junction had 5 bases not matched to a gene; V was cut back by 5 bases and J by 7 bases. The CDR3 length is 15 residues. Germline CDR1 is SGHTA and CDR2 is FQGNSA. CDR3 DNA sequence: TGTGCCAGCAGCCGGGACAGGGGTCCAAATTCACCCCTCCACTTT. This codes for CASSRDRGPNSPLHF. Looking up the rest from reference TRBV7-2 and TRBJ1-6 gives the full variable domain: GAGVSQSPSNKVTEKGKDVELRCDPISGHTALYWYRQSLGQGLEFLIYFQGNSAPDKSGLPSDRFSAERTGGSVSTLTIQRTQQEDSAVYLCASSRDRGPNSPLHFGNGTRLTVT.

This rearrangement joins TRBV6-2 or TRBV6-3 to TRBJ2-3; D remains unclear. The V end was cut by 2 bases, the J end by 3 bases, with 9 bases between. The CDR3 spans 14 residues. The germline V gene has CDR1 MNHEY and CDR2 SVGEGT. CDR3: CASSYGSGTDTQYF. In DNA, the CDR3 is TGTGCCAGCAGTTACGGGTCCGGGACAGATACGCAGTATTTT.

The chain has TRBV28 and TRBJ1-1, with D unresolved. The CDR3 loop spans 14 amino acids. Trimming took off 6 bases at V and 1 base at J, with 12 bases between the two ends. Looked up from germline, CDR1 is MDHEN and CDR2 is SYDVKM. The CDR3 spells CASSRARGNTEAFF. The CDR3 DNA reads TGTGCCAGCAGCCGGGCGCGGGGGAACACTGAAGCTTTCTTT.

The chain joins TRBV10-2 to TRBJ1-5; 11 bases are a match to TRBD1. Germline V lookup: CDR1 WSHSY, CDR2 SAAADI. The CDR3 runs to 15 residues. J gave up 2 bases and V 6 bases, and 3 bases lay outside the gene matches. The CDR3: CASRGGQGGNQPQHF. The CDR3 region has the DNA TGCGCCAGCAGAGGGGGACAGGGGGGCAATCAGCCCCAGCATTTT.

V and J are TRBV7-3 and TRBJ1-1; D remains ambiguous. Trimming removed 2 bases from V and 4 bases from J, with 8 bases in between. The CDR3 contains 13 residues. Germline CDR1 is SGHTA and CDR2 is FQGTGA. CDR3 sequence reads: CASSLYEGTEAFF. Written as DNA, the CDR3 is TGTGCCAGCAGCTTATATGAGGGCACTGAAGCTTTCTTT.

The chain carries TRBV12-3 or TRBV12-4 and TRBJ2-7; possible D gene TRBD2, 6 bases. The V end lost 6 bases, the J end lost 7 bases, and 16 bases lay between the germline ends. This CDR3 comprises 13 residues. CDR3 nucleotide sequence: TGTGCCAGCAGCGCGGGACCCCCTACGGAGCAGTACTTC. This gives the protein CASSAGPPTEQYF.

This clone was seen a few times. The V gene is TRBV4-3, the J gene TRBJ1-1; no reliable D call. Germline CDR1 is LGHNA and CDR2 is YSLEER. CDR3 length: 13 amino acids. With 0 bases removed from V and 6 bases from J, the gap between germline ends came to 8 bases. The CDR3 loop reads CASSQDGLSEAFF. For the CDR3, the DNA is TGCGCCAGCAGCCAAGATGGCCTCTCTGAAGCTTTCTTT.

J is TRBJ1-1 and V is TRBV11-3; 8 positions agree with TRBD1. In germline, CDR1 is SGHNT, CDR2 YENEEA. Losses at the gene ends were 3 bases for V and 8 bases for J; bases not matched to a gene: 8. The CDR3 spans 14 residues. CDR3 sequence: CASSFSHGTGEAFF. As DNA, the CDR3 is TGTGCCAGCAGCTTTAGCCACGGGACAGGAGAAGCTTTCTTT.

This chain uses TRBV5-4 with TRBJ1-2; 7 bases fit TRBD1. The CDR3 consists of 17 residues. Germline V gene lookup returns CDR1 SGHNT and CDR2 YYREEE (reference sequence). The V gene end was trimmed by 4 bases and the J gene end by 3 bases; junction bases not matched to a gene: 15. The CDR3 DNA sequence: TGTGCCAGCAGCGGGACAGACAGGGATTCGATAGACTATGGCTACACCTTC. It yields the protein CASSGTDRDSIDYGYTF.

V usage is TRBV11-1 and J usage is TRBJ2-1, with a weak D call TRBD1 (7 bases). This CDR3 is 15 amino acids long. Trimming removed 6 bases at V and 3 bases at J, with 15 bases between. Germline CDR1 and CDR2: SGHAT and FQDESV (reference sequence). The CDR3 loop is CASSSRGEYYNEQFF. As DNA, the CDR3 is TGTGCCAGCAGTAGCAGGGGGGAGTACTACAATGAGCAGTTCTTC.

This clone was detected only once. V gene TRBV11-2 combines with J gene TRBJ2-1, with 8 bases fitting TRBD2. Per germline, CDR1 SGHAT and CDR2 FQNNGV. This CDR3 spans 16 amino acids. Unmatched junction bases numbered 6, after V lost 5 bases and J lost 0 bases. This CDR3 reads CASSALAGGSYNEQFF. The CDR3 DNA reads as TGTGCCAGCAGCGCCCTGGCGGGGGGCTCCTACAATGAGCAGTTCTTC. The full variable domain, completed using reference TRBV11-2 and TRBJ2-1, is EAGVAQSPRYKIIEKRQSVAFWCNPISGHATLYWYQQILGQGPKLLIQFQNNGVVDDSQLPKDRFSAERLKGVDSTLKIQPAKLEDSAVYLCASSALAGGSYNEQFFGPGTRLTVL.

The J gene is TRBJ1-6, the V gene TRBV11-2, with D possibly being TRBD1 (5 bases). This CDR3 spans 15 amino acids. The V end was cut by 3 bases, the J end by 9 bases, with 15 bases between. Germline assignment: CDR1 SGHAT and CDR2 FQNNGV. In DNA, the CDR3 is TGTGCCAGCAGCTTCCGGGGCCGGGGTGGTTCACCCCTCCACTTT. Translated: CASSFRGRGGSPLHF.

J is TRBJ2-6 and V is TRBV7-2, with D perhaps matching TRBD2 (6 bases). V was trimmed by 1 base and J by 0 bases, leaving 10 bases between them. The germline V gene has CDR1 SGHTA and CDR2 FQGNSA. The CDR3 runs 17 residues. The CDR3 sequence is CASSLVGGVSGANVLTF. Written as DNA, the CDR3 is TGTGCCAGCAGCTTAGTAGGCGGGGTCTCTGGGGCCAACGTCCTGACTTTC. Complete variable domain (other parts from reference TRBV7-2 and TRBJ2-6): GAGVSQSPSNKVTEKGKDVELRCDPISGHTALYWYRQSLGQGLEFLIYFQGNSAPDKSGLPSDRFSAERTGGSVSTLTIQRTQQEDSAVYLCASSLVGGVSGANVLTFGAGSRLTVL.

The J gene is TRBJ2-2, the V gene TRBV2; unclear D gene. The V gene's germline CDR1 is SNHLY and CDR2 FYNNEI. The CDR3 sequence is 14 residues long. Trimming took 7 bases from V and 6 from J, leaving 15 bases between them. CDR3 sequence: CASTLTVAAGELFF. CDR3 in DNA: TGTGCCAGCACTCTAACCGTGGCAGCCGGGGAGCTGTTTTTT.

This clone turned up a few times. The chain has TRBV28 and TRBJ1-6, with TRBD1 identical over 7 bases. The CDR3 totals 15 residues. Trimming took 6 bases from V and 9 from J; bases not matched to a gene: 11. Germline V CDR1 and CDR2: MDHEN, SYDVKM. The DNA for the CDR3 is TGTGCCAGCAGCCCCGGTACAGGGGCTGGTTCACCCCTCCACTTT. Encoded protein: CASSPGTGAGSPLHF.

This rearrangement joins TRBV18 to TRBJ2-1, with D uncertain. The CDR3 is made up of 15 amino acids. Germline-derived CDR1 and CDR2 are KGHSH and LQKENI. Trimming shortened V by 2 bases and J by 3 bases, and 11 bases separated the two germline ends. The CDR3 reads CASSPAEVRYNEQFF. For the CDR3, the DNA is TGTGCCAGCTCACCAGCAGAGGTTCGCTACAATGAGCAGTTCTTC.